A single sample is the source of the 8 T cell receptor beta chains below, sequenced in a study of blood T cell repertoires in COVID-19. Assay: immunoSEQ multiplex PCR; the TCRdb copy retains only in-frame clones and omits some. The sample lists under 250,000 clones, roughly 85% occurring once. The sequenced sample consisted of peripheral blood. The receptors were gathered from a woman in her 70s with active or convalescent COVID-19.

The CDR3, as DNA: TGTGCCAGCAGGGAGGGTGAAAAACTGTTTTTT. Residues: CASREGEKLFF. The rearrangement joins TRBV6-5 to TRBJ1-4; D is uncertain. The CDR3 consists of 11 residues. Germline V gives CDR1 MNHEY, CDR2 SVGAGI. V lost 6 bases to trimming and J lost 7 bases, with 6 bases between them.

The chain joins TRBV6-5 to TRBJ2-1, with D possibly matching TRBD2 (7 bases). V was trimmed by 5 bases and J by 8 bases, leaving 19 bases between them. The CDR3 length is 15 residues. Per the germline V gene, CDR1 is MNHEY and CDR2 is SVGAGI. The CDR3 spells CASSTPAGASDEQFF. The CDR3 coding sequence is TGTGCCAGCAGTACCCCCGCGGGGGCATCGGATGAGCAGTTCTTC.

The chain is built from TRBV30 and TRBJ2-3; the D is unclear. The germline V gene encodes CDR1 GTSNPN and CDR2 SVGIG (reference sequence). The CDR3 runs 12 residues. Trimming stripped 3 bases from V and 4 bases from J, with 8 bases between. The CDR3 DNA follows: TGTGCCTGGAGAAGCGCTGCAGATACGCAGTATTTT. Its protein product is CAWRSAADTQYF.

The chain carries TRBV18 and TRBJ2-2; 9 bases match TRBD1. The trim removed 3 bases at V and 3 bases at J, leaving 5 bases unmatched. The length of the CDR3 is 16 residues. Germline CDR1 is KGHSH and CDR2 is LQKENI. The chain's CDR3 is CASSPKGQGYTGELFF. CDR3 DNA: TGTGCCAGCTCACCTAAAGGACAGGGGTACACCGGGGAGCTGTTTTTT.

The chain links TRBV9 to TRBJ1-1; tentative D call: TRBD1 (5 bases). The CDR3 consists of 16 residues. CDR1 and CDR2 (germline): SGDLS, YYNGEE. Trimming pared 1 base from V and 1 base from J, leaving 14 bases between. Here the CDR3 reads CASSVSVGLSNTEAFF. DNA of the CDR3: TGTGCCAGCAGCGTAAGTGTGGGACTCTCGAACACTGAAGCTTTCTTT.

The chain carries TRBV6-5 and TRBJ2-7, with a possible D match to TRBD2 (5 bases). Trimming took 0 bases from V and 3 from J, leaving 9 bases between them. This CDR3 is built from 14 residues. Germline CDR1 and CDR2: MNHEY and SVGAGI. CDR3 protein: CASSYSLGVYEQYF. Written as DNA, the CDR3 is TGTGCCAGCAGTTACTCGTTGGGAGTCTACGAGCAGTACTTC.

The rearrangement uses TRBV5-1 and TRBJ2-3, with TRBD2 identical over 8 bases. V shed 0 bases and J 1 base; nucleotides not matched to a gene: 13. The CDR3 is made up of 19 amino acids. Germline V gene lookup returns CDR1 SGHRS and CDR2 YFSETQ. Here the CDR3 reads CASSLGRGARFLGTDTQYF. CDR3 sequence (DNA): TGCGCCAGCAGCTTGGGGCGGGGGGCCAGGTTCCTCGGCACAGATACGCAGTATTTT.

The genes are TRBV30 and TRBJ1-2, with D perhaps matching TRBD1 (6 bases). This CDR3 contains 12 residues. From germline, CDR1 is GTSNPN and CDR2 SVGIG (reference sequence). V lost 1 base and J lost 5, with 8 bases in between. CDR3 nucleotide sequence: TGTGCCTGGAGTGCGGACAGTTATGGCTACACCTTC. It yields the protein CAWSADSYGYTF.